These T cell receptor beta chains were read from a single sample in a study of T cells in Graves' hyperthyroidism and ophthalmopathy. One entry per CDR3 protein, called by TCRdb with MiXCR from the multiplex PCR reads. This table has some 800,000 distinct CDR3 sequences, 38% appearing once. The sample taken for sequencing was blood. All receptors derive from a man aged 18 to 29 with Graves' hyperthyroidism. Both conserved end residues are part of each CDR3.

TRBV13	TRBJ1-6	CASSIGTGGWNDSPLHF
TRBV7-9	TRBJ1-2	CASSSAGTGGAGYGYTF
TRBV5-1	TRBJ1-1	CASSTRTGGGTEAFF
TRBV20-1	TRBJ1-6	CSARDYSRGNSPLHF
TRBV7-2	TRBJ2-7	CASSFFAGYNYEQYF
TRBV7-3	TRBJ1-1	CASSLTGAEKNTEAFF
TRBV29-1	TRBJ1-1	CSVQPGRNFERTEAFF
TRBV20-1	TRBJ2-5	CSVPGQGGWETQYF
TRBV29-1	TRBJ1-2	CSVDGLHSGNTF
TRBV6-4	TRBJ2-7	CASGLKYYEQYF
TRBV29-1	TRBJ2-7	CSVEPSYEQYF
TRBV2	TRBJ2-7	CASSESGSDEQYF
TRBV7-9	TRBJ1-2	CASSLTEPKSGYTF
TRBV29-1	TRBJ2-3	CSVGYGAGGTDTQYF
TRBV7-9	TRBJ2-7	CASSSAWDGYEQYF
TRBV2	TRBJ2-7	CASSDRTGGSGEQYF
TRBV6-5	TRBJ1-1	CASSYGTATEAFF
TRBV12-3/TRBV12-4	TRBJ2-2	CASSSRLDTGELFF
TRBV13	TRBJ1-2	CASSSGQGLSSYGYTF
TRBV7-9	TRBJ1-1	CASSLDSALNTEAFF
TRBV11-2	TRBJ2-3	CASSLVPGTQYF
TRBV11-2	TRBJ2-7	CASSKNRQDREQYF
TRBV7-3	TRBJ1-6	CASSLGFGSPLHF
TRBV7-2	TRBJ1-5	CASSPNPTGNQPQHF
TRBV4-1	TRBJ1-1	CASSHLNEGNTEAFF
TRBV6-5	TRBJ1-6	CASSRGQEHHF
TRBV6-1	TRBJ1-3	CASSRGTGNTIYF
TRBV9	TRBJ2-7	CASPPTAREQYF
TRBV5-3	TRBJ1-5	CASSLDGELPQHF
TRBV5-1	TRBJ2-5	CASSLASSWQETQYF
TRBV12-3/TRBV12-4	TRBJ2-5	CASSWAGSAVQETQYF
TRBV9	TRBJ2-2	CASSAGTSANTGELFF
TRBV5-6	TRBJ1-3	CASSWGQGADTIYF
TRBV5-1	TRBJ1-2	CASSDGQGGIGYTF
TRBV15	TRBJ1-2	CATSRQGEMDYGYTF
TRBV7-9	TRBJ1-2	CASSLGGELLNYGYTF
TRBV20-1	TRBJ2-7	CSASGSPAYEQYF
TRBV12-3/TRBV12-4	TRBJ1-5	CASSWQDLNQPQHF
TRBV10-3	TRBJ1-2	CASSYSTQGVNSYGYTF
TRBV20-1	TRBJ1-2	CSARVGARTNYGYTF
TRBV11-1	TRBJ2-7	CASSLRDREEQYF
TRBV9	TRBJ2-7	CASSVVRGAGEQYF
TRBV2	TRBJ2-7	CASSEGTGMLGEQYF
TRBV4-1	TRBJ1-2	CASSQAISSDGYTF
TRBV24-1	TRBJ1-5	CATSDPQEPSNQPQHF
TRBV19	TRBJ1-2	CASSSWANYGYTF
TRBV7-2	TRBJ2-5	CASSLEDLAAQETQYF
TRBV2	TRBJ1-5	CASSPYQRPQHF
TRBV7-9	TRBJ2-5	CASSWTSAQETQYF
TRBV5-4	TRBJ1-1	CASSREVRNTETFF
TRBV5-1	TRBJ1-2	CASSWSLEGDGYTF
TRBV29-1	TRBJ2-2	CSVDKQNTGELFF
TRBV7-8	TRBJ2-7	CASSLARGVNEQYF
TRBV20-1	TRBJ1-2	CSARVSEGANYGYTF
TRBV5-1	TRBJ1-1	CASSLVGENTEAFF
TRBV7-2	TRBJ2-6	CASSLARPPSSGANVLTF
TRBV12-3/TRBV12-4	TRBJ2-3	CASSFLAAPSTDTQYF
TRBV4-1	TRBJ2-2	CASSQYQGLASNTGELFF
TRBV14	TRBJ2-5	CASSPARLALDVKTQYF